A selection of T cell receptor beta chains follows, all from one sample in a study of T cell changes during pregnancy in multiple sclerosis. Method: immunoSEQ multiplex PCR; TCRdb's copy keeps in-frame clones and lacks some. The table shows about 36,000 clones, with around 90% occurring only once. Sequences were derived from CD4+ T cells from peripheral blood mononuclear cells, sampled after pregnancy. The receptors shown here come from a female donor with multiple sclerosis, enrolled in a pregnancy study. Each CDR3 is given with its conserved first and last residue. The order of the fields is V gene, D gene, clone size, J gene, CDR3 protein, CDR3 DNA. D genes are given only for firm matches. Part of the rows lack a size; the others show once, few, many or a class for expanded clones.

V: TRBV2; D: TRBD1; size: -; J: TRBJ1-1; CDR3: CASRDRGFNTEAFF; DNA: TGTGCCAGCAGGGACAGGGGCTTTAACACTGAAGCTTTCTTT
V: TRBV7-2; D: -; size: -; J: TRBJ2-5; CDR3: CASSLAATHGETQYF; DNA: TGTGCCAGCAGCTTAGCTGCGACACATGGAGAGACCCAGTACTTC
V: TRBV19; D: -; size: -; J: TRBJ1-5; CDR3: CASRAEPQHF; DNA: TGTGCCAGTAGGGCGGAGCCCCAGCATTTT
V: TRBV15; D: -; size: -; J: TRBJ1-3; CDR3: CATSRAGTGNTIYF; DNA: TGTGCCACCAGCAGAGCAGGGACTGGAAACACCATATATTTT
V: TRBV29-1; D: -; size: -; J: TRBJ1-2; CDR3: CSVGASYGYTF; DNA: TGCAGCGTTGGGGCGTCCTATGGCTACACCTTC
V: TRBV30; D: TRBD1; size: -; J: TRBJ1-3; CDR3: CAWSVGTGGAGNTIYF; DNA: TGTGCCTGGAGTGTAGGAACAGGGGGAGCTGGAAACACCATATATTTT
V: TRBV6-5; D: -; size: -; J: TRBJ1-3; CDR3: CASSLDRFSGNTIYF; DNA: TGTGCCAGCAGCCTTGACAGGTTCTCTGGAAACACCATATATTTT
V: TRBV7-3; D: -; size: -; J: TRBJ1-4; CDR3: CASSLVGGRGEKLFF; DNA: TGTGCCAGCAGCCTCGTCGGGGGGCGCGGGGAAAAACTGTTTTTT
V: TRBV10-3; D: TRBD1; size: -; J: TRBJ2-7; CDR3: CAIRPSDRGYEQYF; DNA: TGTGCCATCAGGCCATCGGACAGGGGGTACGAGCAGTACTTC
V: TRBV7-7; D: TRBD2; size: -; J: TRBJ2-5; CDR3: CASSLVFASGEETQYF; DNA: TGTGCCAGCAGCTTAGTTTTCGCTAGCGGGGAAGAGACCCAGTACTTC
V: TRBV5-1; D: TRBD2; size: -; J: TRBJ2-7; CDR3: CASSYGTIFAEQYF; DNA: TGCGCCAGCAGCTACGGGACTATCTTCGCCGAGCAGTACTTC
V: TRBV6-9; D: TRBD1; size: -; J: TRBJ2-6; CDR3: CASSPGQKSSGANVLTF; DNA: TGTGCCAGCAGCCCGGGACAGAAGAGCTCTGGGGCCAACGTCCTGACTTTC
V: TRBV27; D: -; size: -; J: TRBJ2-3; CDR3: CASSPPAGYRLGTDTQYF; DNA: TGTGCCAGCAGTCCCCCGGCGGGATATCGTTTAGGCACAGATACGCAGTATTTT
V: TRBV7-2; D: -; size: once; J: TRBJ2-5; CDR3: CASSLEPANGRETQYF; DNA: TGTGCCAGCAGCCTCGAACCTGCAAATGGGCGAGAGACCCAGTACTTC
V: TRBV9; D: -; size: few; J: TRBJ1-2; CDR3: CASSEGSGGMNYGYTF; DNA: TGTGCCAGCAGCGAGGGATCCGGGGGGATGAACTATGGCTACACCTTC
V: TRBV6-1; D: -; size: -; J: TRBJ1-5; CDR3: CASSGAGGGNQPQHF; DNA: TGTGCCAGCAGCGGGGCAGGAGGGGGCAATCAGCCCCAGCATTTT
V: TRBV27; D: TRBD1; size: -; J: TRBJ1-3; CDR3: CASSFDRAGNTIYF; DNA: TGTGCCAGCAGTTTTGACAGGGCTGGAAACACCATATATTTT
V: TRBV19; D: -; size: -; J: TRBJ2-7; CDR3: CASSLEGGYPSYEQYF; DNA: TGTGCCAGTAGCCTAGAAGGGGGATACCCCTCCTACGAGCAGTACTTC
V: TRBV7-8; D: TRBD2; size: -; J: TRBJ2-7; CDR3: CASSFSRLAPRGWQYF; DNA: TGTGCCAGCAGTTTCTCCCGACTAGCACCCCGGGGTTGGCAGTACTTC
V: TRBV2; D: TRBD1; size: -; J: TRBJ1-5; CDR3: CASSHTGTGRNQPQHF; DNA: TGTGCCAGCAGTCATACCGGGACAGGGAGGAATCAGCCCCAGCATTTT
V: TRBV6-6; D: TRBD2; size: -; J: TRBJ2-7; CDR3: CASSFGGRYEQYF; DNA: TGTGCCAGCAGTTTCGGGGGGAGGTACGAGCAGTACTTC
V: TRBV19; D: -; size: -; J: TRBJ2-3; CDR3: CASPQAGRPSTDTQYF; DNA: TGTGCCAGTCCCCAGGCGGGCAGGCCTAGCACAGATACGCAGTATTTT
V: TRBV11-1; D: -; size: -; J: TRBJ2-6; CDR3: CASSLVRQAYSGANVLTF; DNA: TGTGCCAGCAGCTTAGTAAGACAGGCTTACTCTGGGGCCAACGTCCTGACTTTC
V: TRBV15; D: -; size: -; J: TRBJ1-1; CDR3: CATSRVYGVYMNTEAFF; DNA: TGTGCCACCAGCAGAGTATACGGGGTCTACATGAACACTGAAGCTTTCTTT
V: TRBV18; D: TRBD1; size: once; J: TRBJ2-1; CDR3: CASSPRKGQGYNEQFF; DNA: TGTGCCAGCTCACCTCGAAAGGGACAGGGTTACAATGAGCAGTTCTTC
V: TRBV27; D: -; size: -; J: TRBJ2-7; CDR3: CASSLRGGAYEQYF; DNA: TGTGCCAGCAGTTTAAGGGGTGGGGCCTACGAGCAGTACTTC
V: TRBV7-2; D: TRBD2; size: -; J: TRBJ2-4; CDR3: CASSLDPPGLENIQYF; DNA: TGTGCCAGCAGCTTAGACCCTCCGGGACTAGAAAACATTCAGTACTTC
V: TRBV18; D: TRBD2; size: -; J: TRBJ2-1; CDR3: CASSRWFPSGISGPRRYNEQFF; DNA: TGTGCCAGCTCACGTTGGTTTCCTAGCGGGATTTCTGGGCCCCGAAGGTACAATGAGCAGTTCTTC
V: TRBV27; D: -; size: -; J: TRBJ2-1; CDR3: CASSLSRTQARGSFDEQFF; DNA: TGTGCCAGCAGTTTATCCCGGACACAAGCGAGGGGGAGTTTTGATGAGCAGTTCTTC
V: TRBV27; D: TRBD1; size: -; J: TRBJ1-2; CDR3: CASSSRTGRPNYGYTF; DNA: TGTGCCAGCAGTTCTCGGACAGGGAGGCCTAACTATGGCTACACCTTC
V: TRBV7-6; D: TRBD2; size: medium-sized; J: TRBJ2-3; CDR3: CASSSGGAVDTQYF; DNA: TGTGCCAGCAGCTCCGGGGGGGCCGTAGATACGCAGTATTTT
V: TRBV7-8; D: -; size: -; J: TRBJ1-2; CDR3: CASSLPGSGYTF; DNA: TGTGCCAGCAGCTTACCGGGGTCTGGCTACACCTTC
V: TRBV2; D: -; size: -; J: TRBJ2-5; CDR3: CASRPTPDSGGAQYF; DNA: TGTGCCAGCAGACCCACCCCAGACTCCGGGGGAGCCCAGTACTTC
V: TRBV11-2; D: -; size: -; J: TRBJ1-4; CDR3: CASSLDRREKLFF; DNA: TGTGCCAGCAGCTTAGACCGGAGGGAAAAACTGTTTTTT
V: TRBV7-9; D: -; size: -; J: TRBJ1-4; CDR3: CASSPTGLEKLFF; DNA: TGTGCCAGCAGCCCTACAGGGCTGGAAAAACTGTTTTTT
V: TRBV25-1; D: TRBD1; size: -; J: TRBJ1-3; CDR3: CASRGRQGAAGNTIYF; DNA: TGTGCCAGCAGGGGAAGACAGGGGGCGGCTGGAAACACCATATATTTT
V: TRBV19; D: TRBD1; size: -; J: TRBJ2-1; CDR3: CASRALGQGRYNEQFF; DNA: TGTGCCAGTCGTGCCCTAGGACAGGGTCGCTACAATGAGCAGTTCTTC
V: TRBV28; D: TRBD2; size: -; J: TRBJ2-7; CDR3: CASSPSGTSGRIEQYF; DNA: TGTGCCAGCAGTCCCTCCGGGACTAGCGGGAGGATCGAGCAGTACTTC
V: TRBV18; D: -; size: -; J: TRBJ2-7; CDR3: CASSLGTQGEQYF; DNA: TGTGCCAGCTCACTCGGGACTCAGGGCGAGCAGTACTTC
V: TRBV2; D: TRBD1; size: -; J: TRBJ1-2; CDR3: CASSSSGTGFDGYTF; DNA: TGTGCCAGCAGTTCCTCCGGGACAGGGTTCGATGGCTACACCTTC
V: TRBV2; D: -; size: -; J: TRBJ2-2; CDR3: CASSGQNTGELFF; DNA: TGTGCCAGCAGTGGGCAGAACACCGGGGAGCTGTTTTTT
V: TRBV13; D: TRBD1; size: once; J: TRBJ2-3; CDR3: CASSSHDRGVQYF; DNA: TGTGCCAGCAGCTCGCACGACAGGGGCGTGCAGTATTTT
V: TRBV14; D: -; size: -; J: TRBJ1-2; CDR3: CASSQDLHAGSGGYTF; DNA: TGTGCCAGCAGCCAAGATCTTCACGCAGGGTCTGGAGGCTACACCTTC
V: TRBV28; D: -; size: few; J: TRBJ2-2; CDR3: CASILTGTGELFF; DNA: TGTGCCAGCATTCTAACAGGGACCGGGGAGCTGTTTTTT
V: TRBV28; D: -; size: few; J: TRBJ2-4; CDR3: CASIMGLPWFYF; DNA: TGTGCCAGCATCATGGGACTCCCGTGGTTTTACTTC
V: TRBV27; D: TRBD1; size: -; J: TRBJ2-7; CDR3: CASRRVGTGTYEQYF; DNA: TGTGCCAGCAGGAGAGTCGGGACAGGGACCTACGAGCAGTACTTC
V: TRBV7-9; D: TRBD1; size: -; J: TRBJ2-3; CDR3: CASSWDRESTDTQYF; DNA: TGTGCCAGCAGCTGGGACAGGGAGAGCACAGATACGCAGTATTTT
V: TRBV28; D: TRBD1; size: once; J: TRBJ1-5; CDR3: CASRGTGGRNQPQHF; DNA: TGTGCCAGCAGGGGAACAGGGGGGCGCAATCAGCCCCAGCATTTT